Listed below are T cell receptor beta chains from one sample, sequenced in a study of T cells after posttransplantation cyclophosphamide. Repertoires were generated with immunoSEQ multiplex PCR, while TCRdb's copy carries only in-frame clones and drops some. This table has approximately 18,000 clones, around four fifths appearing once. The specimen was memory CD4+ T cells sorted from blood. The origin of the receptors is a man aged 25 to 40 in good health and a related stem cell transplant donor. Both conserved end residues are part of each CDR3. The D gene is left open where the match is weak. Part of the rows lack a size; the others show once, few, many or a class for expanded clones.

J gene: TRBJ2-6; V gene: TRBV4-1; D gene: -; clone size: -; CDR3 DNA: TGCGCCAGCAGCCAAGGGGCAGGTCACAAGGACCTGACTTTC; CDR3 protein: CASSQGAGHKDLTF
J gene: TRBJ1-2; V gene: TRBV19; D gene: -; clone size: -; CDR3 DNA: TGTGCCAGTAGTATAGATTTGACAGGAGCTAACTATGGCTACACCTTC; CDR3 protein: CASSIDLTGANYGYTF
J gene: TRBJ1-6; V gene: TRBV2; D gene: -; clone size: -; CDR3 DNA: TGTGCCAGCAGACCGCGGACTACCAATTCCCCCCTCCACTTT; CDR3 protein: CASRPRTTNSPLHF
J gene: TRBJ1-4; V gene: TRBV9; D gene: TRBD1; clone size: -; CDR3 DNA: TGTGCCAGCAGCGCCTCCCATCTGACAGGGGGCGTTGAAAAACTGTTTTTT; CDR3 protein: CASSASHLTGGVEKLFF
J gene: TRBJ1-2; V gene: TRBV28; D gene: TRBD1; clone size: -; CDR3 DNA: TGTGCCAGCACAAAACAGGGGATAGACTATGGCTACACCTTC; CDR3 protein: CASTKQGIDYGYTF
J gene: TRBJ2-3; V gene: TRBV19; D gene: TRBD1; clone size: -; CDR3 DNA: TGTGCCAGTAGTATTGGGACAGGCGGTAGGAGTACGCAGTATTTT; CDR3 protein: CASSIGTGGRSTQYF
J gene: TRBJ2-3; V gene: TRBV6-4; D gene: -; clone size: -; CDR3 DNA: TGTGCCAGCAGTGAGCGTAGCACAGATACGCAGTATTTT; CDR3 protein: CASSERSTDTQYF
J gene: TRBJ1-1; V gene: TRBV6-1; D gene: -; clone size: -; CDR3 DNA: TGTGCCAGCAGTGAAAAAAGGAGATGGAACACTGAAGCTTTCTTT; CDR3 protein: CASSEKRRWNTEAFF
J gene: TRBJ1-5; V gene: TRBV2; D gene: -; clone size: -; CDR3 DNA: TGTGCCAGCAGTGAAGCCCAGGGAAGGGGCAATCAGCCCCAGCATTTT; CDR3 protein: CASSEAQGRGNQPQHF
J gene: TRBJ1-1; V gene: TRBV4-3; D gene: -; clone size: -; CDR3 DNA: TGCGCCAGCAGCCAAGCTTCAGGGTTGAACACTGAAGCTTTCTTT; CDR3 protein: CASSQASGLNTEAFF
J gene: TRBJ2-7; V gene: TRBV9; D gene: -; clone size: once; CDR3 DNA: TGTGCCAGCAGCGTAGCGGGACAAGCGAACTACGAGCAGTACTTC; CDR3 protein: CASSVAGQANYEQYF
J gene: TRBJ2-7; V gene: TRBV19; D gene: -; clone size: few; CDR3 DNA: TGTGCCAGTAGTATTAAACAGGGAGCCGAGCAGTACTTC; CDR3 protein: CASSIKQGAEQYF
J gene: TRBJ1-6; V gene: TRBV7-2; D gene: -; clone size: -; CDR3 DNA: TGTGCCAGCGGATATGGAGGGGCAGGATCACCCCTCCACTTT; CDR3 protein: CASGYGGAGSPLHF
J gene: TRBJ1-1; V gene: TRBV2; D gene: -; clone size: -; CDR3 DNA: TGTGCCAGCAGGGGTATCAGGGAGAACACTGAAGCTTTCTTT; CDR3 protein: CASRGIRENTEAFF
J gene: TRBJ2-6; V gene: TRBV9; D gene: -; clone size: few; CDR3 DNA: TGTGCCAGCAGCGTATTCAGAGCGGGCAGCTCTGGGGCCAACGTCCTGACTTTC; CDR3 protein: CASSVFRAGSSGANVLTF
J gene: TRBJ2-3; V gene: TRBV5-1; D gene: -; clone size: -; CDR3 DNA: TGCGCCAGCAGCTTAAACTACGACACAGATACGCAGTATTTT; CDR3 protein: CASSLNYDTDTQYF
J gene: TRBJ2-5; V gene: TRBV4-3; D gene: -; clone size: once; CDR3 DNA: TGCGCCAGCAGCCAAGACCCACCAGGGGCACAAGAGACCCAGTACTTC; CDR3 protein: CASSQDPPGAQETQYF
J gene: TRBJ2-7; V gene: TRBV5-6; D gene: TRBD1; clone size: -; CDR3 DNA: TGTGCCAGCAGAAGGGACAGGTCCCGAGGGGAGCAGTACTTC; CDR3 protein: CASRRDRSRGEQYF
J gene: TRBJ1-2; V gene: TRBV5-5; D gene: TRBD1; clone size: -; CDR3 DNA: TGTGCCAGCAGCGGACAGGGAATGGATGGCTACACCTTC; CDR3 protein: CASSGQGMDGYTF
J gene: TRBJ1-1; V gene: TRBV2; D gene: -; clone size: -; CDR3 DNA: TGTGCCAGCAGGCGGACAGTCAGGAACACTGAAGCTTTCTTT; CDR3 protein: CASRRTVRNTEAFF
J gene: TRBJ2-1; V gene: TRBV29-1; D gene: TRBD1; clone size: -; CDR3 DNA: TGCAGCGGGCAGGGGGCGTCCTACAATGAGCAGTTCTTC; CDR3 protein: CSGQGASYNEQFF
J gene: TRBJ2-5; V gene: TRBV5-4; D gene: TRBD1; clone size: -; CDR3 DNA: TGTGCCAGCAGCTTGGGGGACAGGGGGGAGACCCAGTACTTC; CDR3 protein: CASSLGDRGETQYF
J gene: TRBJ1-4; V gene: TRBV7-6; D gene: TRBD1; clone size: -; CDR3 DNA: TGTGCCAGCAGCCTACAGGGGATTAATGAAAAACTGTTTTTT; CDR3 protein: CASSLQGINEKLFF
J gene: TRBJ2-1; V gene: TRBV27; D gene: TRBD1; clone size: -; CDR3 DNA: TGTGCCAGCAGTAACCCGACAGGGGGCGCGGGGAATGAGCAGTTCTTC; CDR3 protein: CASSNPTGGAGNEQFF
J gene: TRBJ1-6; V gene: TRBV23-1; D gene: -; clone size: -; CDR3 DNA: TGCGCCAGCATTCCGTCACCCCTCCACTTT; CDR3 protein: CASIPSPLHF
J gene: TRBJ2-5; V gene: TRBV5-1; D gene: TRBD2; clone size: -; CDR3 DNA: TGCGCCAGCAGCAACGGGAATTCCGGGGGGGAGACCCAGTACTTC; CDR3 protein: CASSNGNSGGETQYF
J gene: TRBJ2-5; V gene: TRBV5-1; D gene: -; clone size: -; CDR3 DNA: TGCGCCAGCAGCTCCGGGCCAGGGAAAGAGACCCAGTACTTC; CDR3 protein: CASSSGPGKETQYF
J gene: TRBJ2-3; V gene: TRBV7-2; D gene: TRBD1; clone size: -; CDR3 DNA: TGTGCCAGCAGCTTAGCTGGGGGACAGGGGGCGGATACGCAGTATTTT; CDR3 protein: CASSLAGGQGADTQYF
J gene: TRBJ2-7; V gene: TRBV7-2; D gene: TRBD2; clone size: few; CDR3 DNA: TGTGCCAGCAGCAGTAGCGGGGGAGCTTACTACGAGCAGTACTTC; CDR3 protein: CASSSSGGAYYEQYF
J gene: TRBJ1-6; V gene: TRBV5-8; D gene: TRBD1; clone size: -; CDR3 DNA: TGTGCCAGCAGCCCGCGGACAGGGGGCGAAGGTTCACCCCTCCACTTT; CDR3 protein: CASSPRTGGEGSPLHF
J gene: TRBJ2-7; V gene: TRBV7-9; D gene: TRBD2; clone size: -; CDR3 DNA: TGTGCCAGCAGCCCGGGGGGGCCCGGAGAGCAGTACTTC; CDR3 protein: CASSPGGPGEQYF
J gene: TRBJ2-5; V gene: TRBV6-5; D gene: TRBD1; clone size: once; CDR3 DNA: TGTGCCAGCAGTTACTCCCGGGCAGGGGGCTTAGGGACCCAGTACTTC; CDR3 protein: CASSYSRAGGLGTQYF
J gene: TRBJ1-4; V gene: TRBV18; D gene: -; clone size: -; CDR3 DNA: TGTGCCAGCTCCCCCAGGGAGGGCGAAAAACTGTTTTTT; CDR3 protein: CASSPREGEKLFF